The sequence of this T cell receptor (beta chain) was determined in a study of CD8 T cells in Susac syndrome. Germline V lookup: CDR1 SGHNT, CDR2 YYREEE (reference sequence). V shed 3 bases and J 5 bases; nucleotides not matched to a gene: 5. The CDR3 extends over 14 amino acids. TCR beta sequencing covered blood CD8+ and CD4+ T cells. The study used treatment-naive patients who had stable or active relapsing-remitting disease as multiple sclerosis controls. Purification of the CD8+ and CD4+ T cells relied on negative isolation, and TEMRA cells underwent FACS enrichment. cDNA came from roughly 0.53 to 1 ug RNA primed by random hexamers. The immunoSEQ assay covered 54 Vbeta and 13 Jbeta segments for CDR3. TCRdb used MiXCR to reprocess the immunoSEQ multiplex PCR reads, holding one entry per CDR3 protein. Of around 180,000 distinct CDR3 sequences in the sample, more than 90% were seen once.

The sample taken for sequencing was CD4+ T cells from PBMCs. This sequence joins TRBV5-4 and TRBJ1-1, with TRBD1 matching 9 bases. This TCR derives from a human donor with multiple sclerosis. CDR3 sequence (DNA): TGTGCCAGCAGCTCCGACAGGGGGTGGACTGAAGCTTTCTTT. The encoded protein is CASSSDRGWTEAFF.